Listed below are T cell receptor beta chains from one sample, sequenced in a study of T cells in Graves' hyperthyroidism and ophthalmopathy. From the multiplex PCR reads, TCRdb called clonotypes with MiXCR, one entry per CDR3 protein. The table includes roughly 740,000 distinct CDR3 sequences, about 15% detected once. The sequenced sample consisted of blood. The receptors here all came from a man aged 18 to 29 with Graves' hyperthyroidism. Both conserved end residues are part of each CDR3. The D gene is left open where the match is weak. Clone sizes are given selectively: once, few, many, or a class where the clone is expanded.

D	length	J	size	V	DNA	CDR3
TRBD1	12	TRBJ1-2	many	TRBV28	TGTGCCAGCAGTAGGGGACAGGGAGGCTACACCTTC	CASSRGQGGYTF
TRBD2	18	TRBJ2-1	-	TRBV28	TGTGCCAGCAGCTCAACCGGGACTAGCGGGCCATCCTACAATGAGCAGTTCTTC	CASSSTGTSGPSYNEQFF
TRBD1	14	TRBJ2-5	many	TRBV30	TGTGCCTGGGAAAGTCCCGGGACAGGTATGGCCCAGTACTTC	CAWESPGTGMAQYF
TRBD2	15	TRBJ2-5	-	TRBV6-1	TGTGCCAGCAGTGAACGCGGGAGGGCCCAAGAGACCCAGTACTTC	CASSERGRAQETQYF
TRBD2	16	TRBJ2-5	few	TRBV7-2	TGTGCCAGCAGCATTAGCTTAGCGGGAGGGGGCGAGACCCAGTACTTC	CASSISLAGGGETQYF
TRBD1	15	TRBJ2-2	few	TRBV20-1	TGCAGTGCTAGAGATGCCCAGGGGGCGACCGGGGAGCTGTTTTTT	CSARDAQGATGELFF
-	15	TRBJ2-7	many	TRBV7-2	TGTGCCAGCAGCTCGGCAACGCCACCCTCCTACGAGCAGTACTTC	CASSSATPPSYEQYF
TRBD1	18	TRBJ2-1	once	TRBV11-3	TGTGCCAGTTCGGGACAGGGAGGGAGGGAGGAGGAACGCGATGAGCAGTTCTTC	CASSGQGGREEERDEQFF
TRBD1	14	TRBJ1-5	many	TRBV28	TGTGCCAGCAGTGTAGGGGGCAGGGGTCAGCCCCAGCATTTT	CASSVGGRGQPQHF
TRBD2	14	TRBJ2-5	few	TRBV7-2	TGTGCCAGCAGCTTATCGAGCGGGAGAAAGACCCAGTACTTC	CASSLSSGRKTQYF
-	15	TRBJ1-6	-	TRBV2	TGTGCCAGCAGTGAACGAGGGCCGTATAATTCACCCCTCCACTTT	CASSERGPYNSPLHF
-	12	TRBJ2-7	few	TRBV5-1	TGCGCCAGCAGCCCTCCAGACCACGAGCAGTACTTC	CASSPPDHEQYF
-	14	TRBJ2-5	-	TRBV3-1	TGTGCCAGCAGCCAACCCTTCCAAACGGGGGTGAGGTACTTC	CASSQPFQTGVRYF
-	16	TRBJ2-7	few	TRBV29-1	TGCAGCGTTGCCGATCTAGGCGAGTGGGGGAAGGACGAGCAGTACTTC	CSVADLGEWGKDEQYF
TRBD2	18	TRBJ2-7	many	TRBV2	TGTGCCAGCAGTGAGTCTGGGGGGACTAGCGGGAGCCCCTACGAGCAGTACTTC	CASSESGGTSGSPYEQYF
-	14	TRBJ1-5	-	TRBV20-1	TGCAGTGCTAGTTCTGGGGTAGGCAATCAGCCCCAGCATTTT	CSASSGVGNQPQHF
-	16	TRBJ2-1	many	TRBV6-1	TGTGCCAGTCGGGGGGCTAGCGGAGGGGAGTACAATGAGCAGTTCTTC	CASRGASGGEYNEQFF
-	14	TRBJ1-5	-	TRBV11-2	TGTGCCAGCAGCTTTAGCGGGACGGGGCAGCCCCAGCATTTT	CASSFSGTGQPQHF
TRBD2	14	TRBJ2-7	many	TRBV7-9	TGTGCCAGCAGCTTAGGACTAGCGAACCACGAGCAGTACTTC	CASSLGLANHEQYF
TRBD1	15	TRBJ1-5	-	TRBV15	TGTGCCACCAGCACGGAACAGGGGGCAGGACAGCCCCAGCATTTT	CATSTEQGAGQPQHF
-	16	TRBJ2-7	few	TRBV3-1	TGTGCCAGCAGCCAAGGCCGGGGCGGTCCCCCCTACGAGCAGTACTTC	CASSQGRGGPPYEQYF
TRBD2	18	TRBJ2-3	many	TRBV28	TGTGCCAGCAGTTCCCAACCAAAAGCGGGGGATACCTCAGATACGCAGTATTTT	CASSSQPKAGDTSDTQYF
-	11	TRBJ2-1	few	TRBV20-1	TGCAGCTCCCCGATTGTGAATGAGCAGTTCTTC	CSSPIVNEQFF
TRBD2	14	TRBJ2-1	-	TRBV7-6	TGTGCCAGCAGCCCATGGACTAGTAACAATGAGCAGTTCTTC	CASSPWTSNNEQFF
-	14	TRBJ1-5	many	TRBV5-6	TGTGCCAGCAGCTCTCTCCAGAAGGATCAGCCCCAGCATTTT	CASSSLQKDQPQHF
-	13	TRBJ1-1	many	TRBV24-1	TGTGCCACCATGGGGCCGGGTGACACTGAAGCTTTCTTT	CATMGPGDTEAFF
-	13	TRBJ2-3	many	TRBV11-2	TGTGCCAGCACCCATCAGTTGACAGATACGCAGTATTTT	CASTHQLTDTQYF
-	13	TRBJ1-6	-	TRBV28	TGTGCCAGCAGCATCCTAGGGGGTTCACCCCTCCACTTT	CASSILGGSPLHF
-	16	TRBJ2-1	few	TRBV5-6	TGTGCCAGCAGCTTGGTACGGGGGAAATCCTACAATGAGCAGTTCTTC	CASSLVRGKSYNEQFF
TRBD1	15	TRBJ1-1	many	TRBV11-3	TGTGCCAGCAGCTGGGGACAGGGGCCACCCGGGGAAGCTTTCTTT	CASSWGQGPPGEAFF
-	16	TRBJ1-2	few	TRBV6-2/TRBV6-3	TGTGCCAGCACCGCACAGGACGGAAATTATAACTATGGCTACACCTTC	CASTAQDGNYNYGYTF